The rows below give T cell receptor beta chains drawn from one sample of a study of CD8 T cells in ankylosing spondylitis. In TCRdb, the 5' RACE reads were re-called with MiXCR into one record per CDR3 protein. The sample records 250,000 to 300,000 distinct CDR3 sequences, 15% to 25% being singletons. Sequencing used blood, either unsorted or a sorted T cell fraction (not recorded which). Receptor source: a male donor with ankylosing spondylitis or in good health (not recorded which). The CDR3 runs from the conserved cysteine through the conserved F or W. Each record gives: V gene, clone size, J gene, D gene, CDR3 protein, CDR3 DNA. D genes are given only for firm matches. The listing skips clone size in some rows; elsewhere it reads once, few, many or a size class.

TRBV11-1	few	TRBJ2-1	-	CASSPDRGRPRFF	TGTGCCAGCAGCCCGGATAGGGGGAGGCCCCGGTTCTTC
TRBV6-4	many	TRBJ2-2	TRBD2	CASSPRGDTGELFF	TGTGCCAGCAGCCCCCGGGGGGATACCGGGGAGCTGTTTTTT
TRBV18	few	TRBJ1-6	-	CASSQGRNSPLHF	TGTGCCAGCTCTCAAGGACGGAATTCACCCCTCCACTTT
TRBV28	many	TRBJ1-4	TRBD1	CASSRGQGRNEKLFF	TGTGCCAGCAGTCGCGGACAGGGGCGTAATGAAAAACTGTTTTTT
TRBV10-3	-	TRBJ1-4	-	CAISEPRTEKNEKLFF	TGTGCCATCAGTGAGCCCCGGACAGAGAAGAATGAAAAACTGTTTTTT
TRBV5-1	few	TRBJ2-2	TRBD1	CASSERQGSGELFF	TGCGCCAGCAGCGAAAGACAGGGTTCCGGGGAGCTGTTTTTT
TRBV28	-	TRBJ1-5	-	CASRNRDTHSDQPQHF	TGTGCCAGCAGGAACCGGGACACCCATTCGGATCAGCCCCAGCATTTT
TRBV9	-	TRBJ2-3	-	CASSQVLGSGRTDTQYF	TGTGCCAGCAGCCAGGTTTTGGGATCTGGGCGCACAGATACGCAGTATTTT
TRBV6-5	-	TRBJ2-3	-	CASSYPAGSDTQYF	TGTGCCAGCAGTTACCCGGCCGGTTCAGATACGCAGTATTTT
TRBV12-3/TRBV12-4	many	TRBJ1-1	TRBD1	CASTDRVDGEAFF	TGTGCCAGCACCGACAGGGTCGACGGTGAAGCTTTCTTT
TRBV28	few	TRBJ1-4	-	CASTRRAGKLFF	TGTGCCAGCACCCGTAGGGCGGGAAAACTGTTTTTT
TRBV6-1	-	TRBJ2-1	-	CASSATDRYNEQFF	TGTGCCAGCAGTGCAACCGACAGATACAATGAGCAGTTCTTC
TRBV6-1	-	TRBJ1-2	TRBD1	CASSIRQGTDGYTF	TGTGCCAGCAGTATCCGACAGGGTACAGATGGCTACACCTTC
TRBV28	-	TRBJ1-4	TRBD1	CASSLPGQGGEKLFF	TGTGCCAGCAGTCTTCCGGGACAGGGAGGGGAAAAACTGTTTTTT
TRBV30	few	TRBJ2-3	-	CAFGLLMGTQYF	TGTGCCTTCGGGCTCCTTATGGGTACGCAGTATTTT
TRBV27	few	TRBJ1-5	TRBD1	CASSPSGTGYNQPQHF	TGTGCCAGCAGTCCATCCGGGACAGGGTACAATCAGCCCCAGCATTTT
TRBV9	few	TRBJ1-6	-	CASSRRDTYNSPLHF	TGTGCCAGCAGCCGCCGGGACACGTATAATTCACCCCTCCACTTT
TRBV20-1	few	TRBJ1-2	-	CSARGLLYGYTF	TGCAGTGCTAGAGGACTTTTATATGGCTACACCTTC
TRBV7-3	-	TRBJ2-3	-	CASSLSSGTPDTQYF	TGTGCCAGCAGCTTATCATCAGGAACCCCAGATACGCAGTATTTT
TRBV20-1	few	TRBJ1-1	-	CSAAESNTEAFF	TGCAGTGCCGCAGAATCGAACACTGAAGCTTTCTTT
TRBV6-1	few	TRBJ1-1	-	CASGEGVGTEAFF	TGTGCCAGCGGCGAAGGGGTAGGGACTGAAGCTTTCTTT
TRBV9	-	TRBJ1-3	-	CASSVLSGQPSGNTIYF	TGTGCCAGCAGCGTATTAAGCGGACAACCCTCTGGAAACACCATATATTTT
TRBV20-1	many	TRBJ2-3	-	CSARDLQGITDTQYF	TGCAGTGCTAGAGATCTACAGGGAATCACAGATACGCAGTATTTT
TRBV20-1	-	TRBJ2-2	-	CSARGHSNTGELFF	TGCAGTGCTAGAGGACACTCGAACACCGGGGAGCTGTTTTTT
TRBV7-8	few	TRBJ2-5	TRBD2	CASSLRVAGLHETQYF	TGTGCCAGCAGCTTACGGGTAGCGGGACTCCACGAGACCCAGTACTTC
TRBV7-6	-	TRBJ2-6	-	CASSPTRGAASSGANVLTF	TGTGCCAGCAGTCCAACGAGGGGGGCAGCAAGCTCTGGGGCCAACGTCCTGACTTTC
TRBV7-3	-	TRBJ2-2	-	CASSLTGDKYTGELFF	TGTGCCAGCAGCTTAACTGGCGACAAATACACCGGGGAGCTGTTTTTT